These 14 T cell receptor beta chains share one sample of origin, sequenced in a study of OX40 agonist ivuxolimab in advanced cancers. The table came from immunoSEQ multiplex PCR; TCRdb's copy has only in-frame clones and leaves some out. The sample contains 70,000 to 75,000 clones, around 80% of which appear only once. This specimen was CD4+ or CD8+ T cells sorted from blood, taken in a trial of the OX40 agonist ivuxolimab. These receptors all come from an adult with an advanced solid tumor such as melanoma, head and neck, liver or kidney cancer.

The V call is TRBV18, the J call TRBJ2-3; D is unclear. Germline CDR1 is KGHSH and CDR2 is LQKENI. V dropped 4 bases and J dropped 3 bases, with 14 bases sitting between them. This CDR3 is 15 amino acids long. CDR3 nucleotide sequence: TGTGCCAGCTCACTAAATAGTCTTCGTACAGATACGCAGTATTTT. It is translated as CASSLNSLRTDTQYF.

V and J are TRBV5-4 and TRBJ2-3; TRBD2 matches at 9 bases. CDR3 length: 18 amino acids. Germline V gene sequence: CDR1 SGHNT, CDR2 YYREEE (reference sequence). V trimming: 4 bases; J trimming: 2 bases; junction bases outside the gene matches: 14. As DNA, the CDR3 is TGTGCCAGCAGCCGACCCGGCCGGTTAGCGGGAGACACAGATACGCAGTATTTT. Protein product: CASSRPGRLAGDTDTQYF. Full variable domain (rest looked up from reference TRBV5-4 and TRBJ2-3): ETGVTQSPTHLIKTRGQQVTLRCSSQSGHNTVSWYQQALGQGPQFIFQYYREEENGRGNFPPRFSGLQFPNYSSELNVNALELDDSALYLCASSRPGRLAGDTDTQYFGPGTRLTVL.

The chain couples TRBV18 to TRBJ1-1; the D gene is possibly TRBD1 (6 bases). Germline CDR1 is KGHSH and CDR2 is LQKENI. This CDR3 has 17 amino acids. V gave up 3 bases and J gave up 3 bases, with 20 bases separating them. For the CDR3, the DNA is TGTGCCAGCTCACCGGTAATCTCGGCAGGGGAGGACACTGAAGCTTTCTTT. It specifies CASSPVISAGEDTEAFF.

The genes are TRBV28 and TRBJ1-5; 7 bases are shared with TRBD1. The CDR3 has 16 residues. V lost 5 bases and J lost 0; bases outside the gene matches: 7. Per germline, CDR1 MDHEN and CDR2 SYDVKM. The CDR3 DNA follows: TGTGCCAGCAGTAGGGGGGGACAGTATAGCAATCAGCCCCAGCATTTT. Its protein product is CASSRGGQYSNQPQHF.

The V and J genes are TRBV2 and TRBJ1-5; 9 bases agree with TRBD1. This CDR3 comprises 15 residues. V gave up 6 bases and J gave up 5 bases; unmatched junction bases: 8. Germline V gene lookup returns CDR1 SNHLY and CDR2 FYNNEI. CDR3 in amino acids: CASSDGQGMDQPQHF. The CDR3 DNA is TGTGCCAGCAGCGATGGACAGGGGATGGATCAGCCCCAGCATTTT.

This clone has only one observation. The rearrangement links TRBV6-1 to TRBJ2-7; D may be TRBD1 or TRBD2 (5 bases each). V was trimmed by 0 bases and J by 1 base, leaving 10 bases between them. Germline lookup yields CDR1 MNHNS and CDR2 SASEGT. This CDR3 has 15 amino acids. The CDR3 DNA is TGTGCCAGCAGTGAAGCGGGGGTGATTTCCTACGAGCAGTACTTC. As protein: CASSEAGVISYEQYF.

The V gene is TRBV14, the J gene TRBJ2-5; no firm D call. The V gene's germline CDR1 is SGHDN and CDR2 FVKESK. This CDR3 spans 13 amino acids. Trimming stripped 5 bases from V and 2 bases from J, with 9 bases between. The CDR3: CASSSLVQETQYF. The CDR3 DNA sequence: TGTGCCAGCAGCAGCTTGGTACAAGAGACCCAGTACTTC.

The rearrangement uses TRBV5-1 and TRBJ2-7, with TRBD1 identical over 7 bases. CDR3 size: 14 residues. The V and J ends lost 6 bases and 0 bases, in that order; junction bases with no gene match: 6. The germline V gene has CDR1 SGHRS and CDR2 YFSETQ. The CDR3 loop is CASTRQGSSYEQYF. The CDR3 bases are TGCGCCAGCACCCGACAGGGTTCCTCCTACGAGCAGTACTTC.

The chain is built from TRBV5-1 and TRBJ2-7; D possibly uses TRBD1 or TRBD2 (5 bases each). Deletions cut 2 bases from V and 3 bases from J, with 15 bases between. The CDR3 totals 15 residues. Germline CDR1 is SGHRS and CDR2 is YFSETQ. The CDR3 coding sequence is TGCGCCAGCAGCTTAAGCCCGGGGACGGGCTACGAGCAGTACTTC. This gives the protein CASSLSPGTGYEQYF.

CDR3 DNA sequence: TGTGCCAGCAGCCACAGGGGTTTAACAGATACGCAGTATTTT. It is translated as CASSHRGLTDTQYF. V usage is TRBV28 and J usage is TRBJ2-3, with TRBD1 identical over 7 bases. J gave up 3 bases and V 6 bases, and 6 bases lay outside the gene matches. Germline V lookup: CDR1 MDHEN, CDR2 SYDVKM. This CDR3 spans 14 amino acids.

In its sample, this clone was seen once. This rearrangement joins TRBV11-2 to TRBJ1-1, with TRBD1 matching over 8 bases. The CDR3 is made up of 14 amino acids. The germline V gene has CDR1 SGHAT and CDR2 FQNNGV. V gave up 5 bases and J gave up 1 base; unmatched junction bases: 3. The CDR3 coding sequence is TGTGCCAGCAGCCTTGGACAGGGGAACACTGAAGCTTTCTTT. It codes for CASSLGQGNTEAFF.

The chain has TRBV6-1 and TRBJ1-5, with D possibly being TRBD1 (6 bases). The V gene lost 4 bases and the J gene lost 4 bases, with 14 bases spanning the gap. This CDR3 has 15 amino acids. CDR1 and CDR2 (germline): MNHNS, SASEGT. CDR3 loop: CASSATGQYNQPQHF. CDR3 nucleotides: TGTGCCAGCAGTGCTACGGGACAATATAATCAGCCCCAGCATTTT.

The V and J genes are TRBV28 and TRBJ1-3, with 7 bases aligning to TRBD1. Trimming cost V 5 bases and J 4 bases; bases outside gene matches: 11. CDR1 is MDHEN, CDR2 SYDVKM, per germline. The CDR3 is made up of 16 amino acids. DNA of the CDR3: TGTGCCAGCAGTATGGGGGGAGGGGGCGCCGGAAACACCATATATTTT. Translating gives CASSMGGGGAGNTIYF.

V is TRBV6-1 and J is TRBJ1-2; TRBD1 matches 8 bases. Trimming at V came to 2 bases and at J to 11 bases, leaving 7 bases not matched to a gene. This CDR3 comprises 13 residues. Germline CDR1 and CDR2: MNHNS and SASEGT. The CDR3 region is CASSETGQGLYTF. CDR3 DNA: TGTGCCAGCAGTGAAACAGGACAGGGTCTGTACACCTTC.